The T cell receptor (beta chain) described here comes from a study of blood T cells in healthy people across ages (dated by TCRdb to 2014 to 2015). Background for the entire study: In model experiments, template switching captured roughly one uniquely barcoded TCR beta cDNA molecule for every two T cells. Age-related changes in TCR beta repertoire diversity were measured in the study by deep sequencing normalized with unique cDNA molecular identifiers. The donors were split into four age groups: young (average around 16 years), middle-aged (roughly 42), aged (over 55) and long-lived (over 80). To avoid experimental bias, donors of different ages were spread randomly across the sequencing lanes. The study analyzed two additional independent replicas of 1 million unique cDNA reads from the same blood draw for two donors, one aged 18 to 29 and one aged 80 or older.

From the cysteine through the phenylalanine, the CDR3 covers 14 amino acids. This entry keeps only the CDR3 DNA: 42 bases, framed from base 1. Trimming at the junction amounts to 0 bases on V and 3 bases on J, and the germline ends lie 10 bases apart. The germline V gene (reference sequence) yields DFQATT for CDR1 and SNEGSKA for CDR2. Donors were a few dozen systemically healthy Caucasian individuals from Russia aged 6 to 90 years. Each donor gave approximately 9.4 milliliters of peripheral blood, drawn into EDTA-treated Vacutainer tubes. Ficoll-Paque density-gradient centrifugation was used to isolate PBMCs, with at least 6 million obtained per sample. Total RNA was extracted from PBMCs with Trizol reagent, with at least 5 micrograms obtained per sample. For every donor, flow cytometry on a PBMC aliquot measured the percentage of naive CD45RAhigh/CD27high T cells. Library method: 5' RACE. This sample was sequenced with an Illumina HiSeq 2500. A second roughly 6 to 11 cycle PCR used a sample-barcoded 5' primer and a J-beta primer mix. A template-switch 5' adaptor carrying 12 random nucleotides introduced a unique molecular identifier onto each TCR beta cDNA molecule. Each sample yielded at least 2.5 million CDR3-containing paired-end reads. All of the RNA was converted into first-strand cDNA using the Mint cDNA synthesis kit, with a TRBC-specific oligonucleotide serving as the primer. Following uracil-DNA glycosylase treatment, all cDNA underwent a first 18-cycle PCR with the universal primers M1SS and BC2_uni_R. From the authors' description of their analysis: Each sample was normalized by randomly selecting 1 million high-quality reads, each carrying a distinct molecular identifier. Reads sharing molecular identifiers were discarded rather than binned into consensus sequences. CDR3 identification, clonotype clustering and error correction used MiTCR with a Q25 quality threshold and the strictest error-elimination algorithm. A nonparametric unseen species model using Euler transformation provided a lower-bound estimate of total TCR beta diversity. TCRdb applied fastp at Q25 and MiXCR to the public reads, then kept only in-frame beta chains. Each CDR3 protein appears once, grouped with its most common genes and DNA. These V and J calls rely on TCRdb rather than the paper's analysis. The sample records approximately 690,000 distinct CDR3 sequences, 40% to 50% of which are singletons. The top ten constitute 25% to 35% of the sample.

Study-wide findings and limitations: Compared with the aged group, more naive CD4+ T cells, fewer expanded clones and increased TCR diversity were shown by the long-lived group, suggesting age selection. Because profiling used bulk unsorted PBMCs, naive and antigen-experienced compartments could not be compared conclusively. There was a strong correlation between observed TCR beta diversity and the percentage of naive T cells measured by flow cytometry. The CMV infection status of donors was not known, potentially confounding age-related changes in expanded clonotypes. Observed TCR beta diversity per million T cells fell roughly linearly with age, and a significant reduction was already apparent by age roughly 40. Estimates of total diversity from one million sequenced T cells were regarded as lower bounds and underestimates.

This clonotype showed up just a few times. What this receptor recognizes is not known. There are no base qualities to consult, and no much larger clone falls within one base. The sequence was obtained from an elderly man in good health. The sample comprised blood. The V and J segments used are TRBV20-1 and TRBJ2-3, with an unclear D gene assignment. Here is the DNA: TGCAGTGCTAGAGATCTCGGTCGGACAGATACGCAGTATTTT. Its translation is CSARDLGRTDTQYF.